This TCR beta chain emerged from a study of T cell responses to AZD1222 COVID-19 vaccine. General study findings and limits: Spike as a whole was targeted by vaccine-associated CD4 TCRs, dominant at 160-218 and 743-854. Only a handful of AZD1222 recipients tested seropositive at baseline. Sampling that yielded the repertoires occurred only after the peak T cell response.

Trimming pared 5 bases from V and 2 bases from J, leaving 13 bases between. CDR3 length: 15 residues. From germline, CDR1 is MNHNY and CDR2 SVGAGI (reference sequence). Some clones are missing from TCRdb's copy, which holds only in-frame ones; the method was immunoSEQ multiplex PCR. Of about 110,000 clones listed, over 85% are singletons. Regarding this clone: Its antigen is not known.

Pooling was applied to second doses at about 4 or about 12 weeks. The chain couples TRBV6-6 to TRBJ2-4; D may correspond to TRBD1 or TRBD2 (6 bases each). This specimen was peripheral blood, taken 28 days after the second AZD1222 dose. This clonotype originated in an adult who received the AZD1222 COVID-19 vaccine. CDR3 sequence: CASSQGGYSKNIQYF. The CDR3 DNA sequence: TGTGCCAGCAGTCAAGGGGGGTATTCCAAAAACATTCAGTACTTC.